The 10 T cell receptor beta chains presented below share a single source sample, sequenced in a study of cytomegalovirus exposure and HLA in healthy donors. The PCR used 60 Vbeta and 13 Jbeta primers. Sequencing used immunoSEQ multiplex PCR; TCRdb keeps in-frame clones, though not all of them. The sample carries some 180,000 clones, 76% recorded once. Sequenced sample: PBMCs. Source of these receptors: a man aged 18 to 29 in good health and CMV-seronegative.

CDR3 DNA sequence: TGTGCCATCAGTGAGATGACAGACCTACCCAACTATGGCTACACCTTC. Translation: CAISEMTDLPNYGYTF. The rearrangement uses TRBV10-3 and TRBJ1-2; possibly TRBD1 for D (5 bases). Between the trimmed V and J ends, which lost 2 bases and 2 bases, there was a span of 15 bases. The CDR3 extends over 16 amino acids. Germline CDR1 is ENHRY and CDR2 is SYGVKD.

This chain uses TRBV28 with TRBJ1-2; the D is unclear. Germline CDR1 is MDHEN and CDR2 is SYDVKM. The V gene lost 3 bases and the J gene lost 1 base, with 6 bases spanning the gap. The CDR3 runs 13 residues. CDR3 nucleotides: TGTGCCAGCAGTTTTAATAATAACTATGGCTACACCTTC. This encodes CASSFNNNYGYTF.

The chain joins TRBV6-1 to TRBJ2-3, with 8 bases aligning to TRBD1. The CDR3 is 18 residues long. V was clipped by 0 bases and J by 2 bases; unmatched bases: 10. Germline V CDR1 and CDR2: MNHNS, SASEGT. The CDR3 region is CASSEAATRRGLTDTQYF. CDR3 DNA sequence: TGTGCCAGCAGTGAAGCGGCGACTCGCAGGGGGCTCACAGATACGCAGTATTTT.

The CDR3 nucleotides read TGCGCCAGCCGGGGACACTTTAGCACAGATACGCAGTATTTT. Translated, it gives CASRGHFSTDTQYF. The V call is TRBV5-1, the J call TRBJ2-3, with TRBD1 as a possible D gene (6 bases). The germline V and J ends were trimmed by 7 bases and 0 bases, with 12 bases remaining between them. The CDR3 covers 14 residues. Germline V CDR1 and CDR2: SGHRS, YFSETQ.

In DNA form, the CDR3 reads TGTGCCAGCAGTGAGGGGGGTGGGAACTATGGCTACACCTTC. Translation gives CASSEGGGNYGYTF. The V call is TRBV6-1, the J call TRBJ1-2; D is possibly TRBD1 (5 bases). Trimming pared 3 bases from V and 2 bases from J, leaving 10 bases between. This CDR3 has 14 residues. CDR1 and CDR2 (germline): MNHNS, SASEGT.

The chain has TRBV5-4 and TRBJ1-1, with D perhaps matching TRBD1 (5 bases). The germline V and J ends were trimmed by 1 base and 0 bases, with 10 bases remaining between them. The germline gives CDR1 SGHNT, CDR2 YYREEE (reference sequence). The CDR3 is 15 residues long. In DNA, the CDR3 is TGTGCCAGCAGCTTGCGGGAGGGACTGAACACTGAAGCTTTCTTT. Translating it yields CASSLREGLNTEAFF.

CDR3 in amino acids: CASSKVGREGFRDTQYF. CDR3 DNA: TGTGCCAGCAGCAAAGTTGGGCGGGAGGGCTTCCGAGATACGCAGTATTTT. V gene TRBV21-1 combines with J gene TRBJ2-3; whether TRBD2, the table's D call, matches the DNA was not checked. TRBV21-1 is annotated as a pseudogene. The CDR3 length is 17 residues.

V gene TRBV5-4 combines with J gene TRBJ2-7; no clear D. Per the germline V gene, CDR1 is SGHNT and CDR2 is YYREEE (reference sequence). The CDR3 totals 12 residues. Trimming stripped 3 bases from V and 5 bases from J, with 9 bases between. In nucleotides, the CDR3 is TGTGCCAGCAGCTCCCGCGTGGACGAGCAGTACTTC. It codes for CASSSRVDEQYF.

This sequence joins TRBV6-5 and TRBJ2-6; D uncertain. The germline CDR1 and CDR2 sequences are MNHEY and SVGAGI. This CDR3 has 10 amino acids. V lost 10 bases and J 5 bases, leaving 3 bases between the germline ends. In DNA form, the CDR3 reads TGTGCCACCTGGGCCAACGTCCTGACTTTC. Its translation: CATWANVLTF.

The chain has TRBV19 and TRBJ2-5; TRBD2 aligns across 9 bases. Losses at the gene ends were 10 bases for V and 4 bases for J; bases not matched to a gene: 4. The length of the CDR3 is 12 residues. The V gene's germline CDR1 is LNHDA and CDR2 SQIVND (reference sequence). CDR3 protein: CATGLASETQYF. CDR3 DNA sequence: TGTGCCACCGGACTAGCGTCAGAGACCCAGTACTTC.